This TCR beta chain was retrieved from a study of blood T cell repertoires in COVID-19. The overall study: The United States, Italy and Spain supplied acute and convalescent COVID-19 samples. PBMCs, B-cell-depleted T cells, or T cells provided the cDNA or gDNA that made up the material.

Original processing methods: Scientists estimated how many nucleated cells there were by amplifying reference gene primers. Clones were read by immunoSEQ multiplex PCR, and TCRdb kept only the in-frame ones, dropping some. V, J and clone size are those of that table, while D and trimming were read from the DNA. The sample records roughly 150,000 clones, 88% being singletons. This CDR3 comprises 14 residues. CDR1 is SGHTA, CDR2 FQGNSA, per germline. With V trimmed by 5 bases and J by 0 bases, 3 bases remained unmatched. This sequence was found in a man aged 50-59 years who had recovered from COVID-19. The specimen sequenced was peripheral blood. The chain joins TRBV7-2 to TRBJ2-5; TRBD2 agrees at 7 bases. This CDR3 reads CASSPGGYQETQYF. In DNA form, the CDR3 reads TGTGCCAGCAGCCCCGGGGGGTACCAAGAGACCCAGTACTTC.